The 26 T cell receptor beta chains listed next were all sequenced from one sample in a study of CD8 T cells in ankylosing spondylitis. Study findings and constraints: Ankylosing spondylitis blood appeared to carry a characteristic TCR beta motif of roughly eight highly homologous variants.

MiXCR was run by TCRdb on the 5' RACE reads, yielding one entry per CDR3 protein. The repertoire holds about 440,000 distinct CDR3 sequences, 17% seen once, with just over 1% in the top ten. These TCRs' antigens remain unknown. The sequencing sample was made of blood, either unsorted or a sorted T cell fraction (not recorded which). The receptors here all came from a male donor with ankylosing spondylitis.

This clonotype was counted a few times. The chain combines TRBV4-1 with TRBJ1-1, with a weak D call TRBD1 (5 bases). CDR1 MGHRA and CDR2 YSYEKL come from the germline V gene. This CDR3 contains 15 residues. The V end lost 4 bases, the J end lost 3 bases, and 15 bases lay between the germline ends. CDR3 nucleotide sequence: TGCGCCAGCAGCCGAGGGACGATTGGGGACACTGAAGCTTTCTTT. Encoded protein: CASSRGTIGDTEAFF.

This clonotype was recorded many times. The genes are TRBV7-2 and TRBJ1-1; 10 bases are shared with TRBD1. The V segment lost 4 bases and the J segment 0 bases; nucleotides outside the gene matches: 8. The CDR3 has 17 amino acids. The germline gives CDR1 SGHTA, CDR2 FQGNSA. DNA for the CDR3: TGTGCCAGCAGCTCGGGACAGGGGAAGTTCATGAACACTGAAGCTTTCTTT. As protein: CASSSGQGKFMNTEAFF. Together with reference TRBV7-2 and TRBJ1-1, the CDR3 gives the full variable domain: GAGVSQSPSNKVTEKGKDVELRCDPISGHTALYWYRQSLGQGLEFLIYFQGNSAPDKSGLPSDRFSAERTGGSVSTLTIQRTQQEDSAVYLCASSSGQGKFMNTEAFFGQGTRLTVV.

The J gene is TRBJ2-3, the V gene TRBV29-1; D is ambiguous. The CDR3 has 11 residues. Trimming left V 7 bases short and J 0 bases short, with 5 bases between. Per germline, CDR1 SQVTM and CDR2 ANQGSEA. The CDR3 coding sequence is TGCAGCGAGGCGAGCACAGATACGCAGTATTTT. It yields the protein CSEASTDTQYF.

This clonotype was observed a few times. CDR3 region: CASSLYRGSGFGYTF. The CDR3 bases are TGTGCCAGCAGCTTATACAGGGGCAGCGGGTTCGGCTACACCTTC. V usage is TRBV7-8 and J usage is TRBJ1-2; TRBD1 agrees at 7 bases. Germline assignment: CDR1 SGHVS and CDR2 FQNEAQ. The CDR3 consists of 15 residues. The V and J ends lost 2 bases and 8 bases, in that order; junction bases with no gene match: 11.

The chain combines TRBV5-6 with TRBJ2-4; 11 bases are a match to TRBD2. The CDR3 is 18 residues long. CDR1 is SGHDT, CDR2 YYEEEE, per germline. V lost 2 bases, J lost 0 bases, and 7 bases stayed unmatched. This chain's CDR3 is CASSLLAGVTGAKNIQYF. The CDR3 bases are TGTGCCAGCAGCTTACTAGCGGGAGTCACCGGAGCCAAAAACATTCAGTACTTC.

This clonotype was seen more than once but under ten times. V usage is TRBV20-1 and J usage is TRBJ1-5, with 7 nucleotides matching TRBD1. The V and J ends lost 0 bases and 6 bases, in that order; junction bases with no gene match: 5. CDR1 DFQATT and CDR2 SNEGSKA come from the germline V gene (reference sequence). The CDR3 totals 14 residues. The DNA of the CDR3 is TGCAGTGCTAGAGATAGGGGACAGACTCAGCCCCAGCATTTT. Translated: CSARDRGQTQPQHF.

The V and J genes are TRBV5-6 and TRBJ2-2; the match to TRBD1 covers 8 bases. The J segment lost 8 bases and the V segment lost 3 bases, leaving 6 bases of the junction unmatched. Germline CDR1 and CDR2: SGHDT and YYEEEE. The length of the CDR3 is 14 residues. CDR3 region: CASSSLTGAGELFF. CDR3 bases: TGTGCCAGCAGCTCTTTGACAGGGGCTGGGGAGCTGTTTTTT.

This clonotype was detected a few times. The chain links TRBV3-1 to TRBJ2-6; unclear D gene. Germline CDR1 LGHDT, CDR2 YNNKEL (reference sequence). Trimming left V 8 bases short and J 0 bases short, with 8 bases between. The CDR3 loop spans 14 amino acids. CDR3 sequence: CASDDNSGANVLTF. CDR3 DNA: TGTGCCAGCGACGACAACTCTGGGGCCAACGTCCTGACTTTC. Using reference TRBV3-1 and TRBJ2-6 for the parts outside the CDR3, the full variable domain is DTAVSQTPKYLVTQMGNDKSIKCEQNLGHDTMYWYKQDSKKFLKIMFSYNNKELIINETVPNRFSPKSPDKAHLNLHINSLELGDSAVYFCASDDNSGANVLTFGAGSRLTVL.

This clonotype was detected only once. The chain employs TRBV5-5 and TRBJ2-7; 9 bases match TRBD1. V lost 4 bases, J lost 0 bases, and 8 bases stayed unmatched. Germline loops: CDR1 SGHKS, CDR2 YYEKEE (reference sequence). CDR3 size: 16 residues. For the CDR3, the DNA is TGTGCCAGCAGCGCTACTGGACAGGGGCACTCCTACGAGCAGTACTTC. Its translation is CASSATGQGHSYEQYF.

The chain couples TRBV28 to TRBJ1-2, with a possible D match to TRBD1 (5 bases). This CDR3 region has 15 residues. V was trimmed by 3 bases and J by 0 bases, leaving 11 bases between them. Germline lookup yields CDR1 MDHEN and CDR2 SYDVKM. The CDR3 is CASSLGLFANYGYTF. The CDR3 nucleotides are TGTGCCAGCAGTTTGGGACTTTTCGCTAACTATGGCTACACCTTC.

This clonotype has just a few counts. This sequence joins TRBV11-2 and TRBJ1-1; D unresolved. This CDR3 region has 14 residues. Between the trimmed V and J ends, which lost 5 bases and 8 bases, there was a span of 18 bases. Germline-derived CDR1 and CDR2 are SGHAT and FQNNGV. CDR3 nucleotides: TGTGCCAGCAGCGTCTCAGGAACCGCCGCCGAAGCTTTCTTT. Its translation is CASSVSGTAAEAFF.

This clonotype was seen many times. V is TRBV2 and J is TRBJ1-6, with no clear D. This CDR3 is built from 14 residues. Trimming stripped 5 bases from V and 0 bases from J, with 5 bases between. Germline V gives CDR1 SNHLY, CDR2 FYNNEI. CDR3 sequence reads: CASSLSSYNSPLHF. CDR3 nucleotides: TGTGCCAGCAGTCTCAGCTCCTATAATTCACCCCTCCACTTT. Complete variable domain (other parts from reference TRBV2 and TRBJ1-6): EPEVTQTPSHQVTQMGQEVILRCVPISNHLYFYWYRQILGQKVEFLVSFYNNEISEKSEIFDDQFSVERPDGSNFTLKIRSTKLEDSAMYFCASSLSSYNSPLHFGNGTRLTVT.

The V call is TRBV3-1, the J call TRBJ2-4, with D possibly being TRBD1 (5 bases). The germline gives CDR1 LGHDT, CDR2 YNNKEL (reference sequence). CDR3 length: 16 residues. The germline V and J ends were trimmed by 0 bases and 9 bases, with 18 bases remaining between them. The CDR3 coding sequence is TGTGCCAGCAGCCAAGATTTTGTGGCAGGGTCAACCATTCAGTACTTC. Its translation is CASSQDFVAGSTIQYF.

This clonotype has just a few counts. The CDR3 region has the DNA TGTGCCAGCAGCCTGACTAGCGGGTGGAGCACAGATACGCAGTATTTT. Protein product: CASSLTSGWSTDTQYF. This chain connects TRBV7-2 to TRBJ2-3; TRBD2 matches at 10 bases. The germline V gene encodes CDR1 SGHTA and CDR2 FQGNSA. The trim removed 5 bases at V and 0 bases at J, leaving 5 bases unmatched. The CDR3 contains 16 residues.

This clonotype was observed a handful of times. This chain links TRBV9 with TRBJ1-1; D is perhaps TRBD1 (5 bases). This CDR3 comprises 15 residues. Trimming removed 3 bases from V and 0 bases from J, with 12 bases in between. Per the germline V gene, CDR1 is SGDLS and CDR2 is YYNGEE. CDR3 in DNA: TGTGCCAGCAGCGCGGGGGACCAGTTGAACACTGAAGCTTTCTTT. This translates into CASSAGDQLNTEAFF.

V is TRBV30 and J is TRBJ2-1; the D gene is possibly TRBD2 (7 bases). V was trimmed by 5 bases and J by 10 bases, leaving 18 bases between them. The CDR3 has 13 residues. CDR1 and CDR2 from the germline V gene are GTSNPN and SVGIG (reference sequence). The CDR3 DNA sequence: TGTGCCTGGGTCAGAGGGGGGGCCTTCGAGCAGTTCTTC. This codes for CAWVRGGAFEQFF.

Only a few counts were recorded for this clonotype. V is TRBV20-1 and J is TRBJ2-3; 9 bases agree with TRBD2. This CDR3 comprises 16 residues. CDR1 is DFQATT and CDR2 is SNEGSKA in the germline V gene (reference sequence). Germline trimming cut 6 bases from V and 2 bases from J; bases unmatched to any gene: 12. CDR3 nucleotide sequence: TGCAGTGCCAGTATCAAGCGGGGGGCCTTCACAGATACGCAGTATTTT. Its protein product is CSASIKRGAFTDTQYF.

In its sample, this clonotype was seen many times. This chain joins TRBV29-1 and TRBJ2-4, with D perhaps TRBD1 (6 bases). The CDR3 has 15 amino acids. Germline values: CDR1 SQVTM, CDR2 ANQGSEA. Trimming removed 2 bases at V and 6 bases at J, with 17 bases between. CDR3 region: CSVEQGQNSGNIQYF. The CDR3 DNA follows: TGCAGCGTTGAACAGGGGCAAAATTCGGGAAACATTCAGTACTTC.

This clonotype was seen repeatedly, ten times or more. The genes are TRBV5-6 and TRBJ2-1, with 8 bases fitting TRBD1. The CDR3 contains 16 residues. Germline values: CDR1 SGHDT, CDR2 YYEEEE. Trimming cost V 3 bases and J 4 bases; bases outside gene matches: 9. CDR3 residues: CASSSDRGQLYNEQFF. The DNA for the CDR3 is TGTGCCAGCAGCTCAGACAGGGGTCAACTTTACAATGAGCAGTTCTTC. The whole variable domain, remainder taken from reference TRBV5-6 and TRBJ2-1, is DAGVTQSPTHLIKTRGQQVTLRCSPKSGHDTVSWYQQALGQGPQFIFQYYEEEERQRGNFPDRFSGHQFPNYSSELNVNALLLGDSALYLCASSSDRGQLYNEQFFGPGTRLTVL.

J is TRBJ2-3 and V is TRBV2; D uncertain. With 0 bases removed from V and 5 bases from J, the gap between germline ends came to 6 bases. Germline CDR1 SNHLY, CDR2 FYNNEI. This CDR3 is 13 amino acids long. CDR3 sequence: CASSEALGDTQYF. CDR3 bases: TGTGCCAGCAGTGAAGCGCTTGGAGATACGCAGTATTTT.

This chain connects TRBV3-1 to TRBJ1-1; D is possibly TRBD1 (5 bases). Germline V gives CDR1 LGHDT, CDR2 YNNKEL (reference sequence). V was pared by 1 base and J by 8 bases, with 17 bases between. This CDR3 spans 15 amino acids. DNA for the CDR3: TGTGCCAGCAGCCAAGTGGTCCCCCGGGGCGGGGAAGCTTTCTTT. It is translated as CASSQVVPRGGEAFF.

This rearrangement joins TRBV24-1 to TRBJ2-7; 10 bases agree with TRBD1. The CDR3 runs to 17 residues. V dropped 3 bases and J dropped 5; count of bases not matched to a gene: 12. Germline V CDR1 and CDR2: KGHDR, SFDVKD. CDR3 sequence reads: CATSDPGRQGASNEQYF. The DNA of the CDR3 is TGTGCCACCAGTGATCCCGGCAGACAGGGGGCTAGCAACGAGCAGTACTTC.

The rearrangement joins TRBV20-1 to TRBJ2-1; possible D gene TRBD2, 6 bases. CDR3 length: 15 amino acids. Trimming left V 0 bases short and J 6 bases short, with 15 bases between. CDR1 is DFQATT and CDR2 is SNEGSKA in the germline V gene (reference sequence). CDR3 amino acids: CSARDLGGLINEQFF. The DNA of the CDR3 is TGCAGTGCTAGAGATCTGGGGGGTTTAATCAATGAGCAGTTCTTC.

The chain employs TRBV5-5 and TRBJ2-7, with 7 bases fitting TRBD1. Per the germline V gene, CDR1 is SGHKS and CDR2 is YYEKEE (reference sequence). The CDR3 covers 14 residues. V lost 4 bases, J lost 4 bases, and 8 bases stayed unmatched. The CDR3 sequence: CASSTTDRWYEQYF. In DNA form, the CDR3 reads TGTGCCAGCAGCACCACGGACAGGTGGTACGAGCAGTACTTC.

This clonotype was detected a few times. The V and J genes are TRBV10-2 and TRBJ2-3; D call uncertain. The CDR3 is 14 amino acids. The V and J ends lost 6 bases and 0 bases respectively, with 10 bases between them. The V gene's germline CDR1 is WSHSY and CDR2 SAAADI. Here the CDR3 reads CASRQTPSTDTQYF. DNA of the CDR3: TGCGCCAGCAGACAGACTCCTAGCACAGATACGCAGTATTTT.

This chain uses TRBV6-5 with TRBJ1-2; unclear D gene. V gave up 2 bases and J gave up 4 bases, with 14 bases separating them. The CDR3 is 15 residues long. Germline CDR1 and CDR2: MNHEY and SVGAGI. The CDR3 DNA reads as TGTGCCAGCAGTTACGGTCCCCCGATCGCCTATGGCTACACCTTC. Translated: CASSYGPPIAYGYTF.